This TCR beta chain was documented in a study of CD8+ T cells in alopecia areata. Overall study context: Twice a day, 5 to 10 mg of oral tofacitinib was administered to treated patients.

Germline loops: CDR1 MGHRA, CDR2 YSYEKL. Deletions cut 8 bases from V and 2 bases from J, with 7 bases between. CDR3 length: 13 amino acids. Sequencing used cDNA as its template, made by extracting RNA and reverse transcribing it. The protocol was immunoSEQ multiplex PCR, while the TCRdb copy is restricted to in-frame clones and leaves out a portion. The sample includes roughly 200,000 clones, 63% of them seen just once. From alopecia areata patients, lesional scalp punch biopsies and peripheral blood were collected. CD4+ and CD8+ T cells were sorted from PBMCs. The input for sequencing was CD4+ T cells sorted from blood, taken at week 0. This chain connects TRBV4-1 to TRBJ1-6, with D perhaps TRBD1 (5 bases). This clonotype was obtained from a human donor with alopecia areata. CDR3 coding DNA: TGCGCCAGCCGGGGGGCCTATAATTCACCCCTCCACTTT. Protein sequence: CASRGAYNSPLHF.